The 7 T cell receptor beta chains reported below all come from one sample, sequenced in a study of spatial heterogeneity in lung cancer. Time point defined: sample taken at primary tumor resection. Unsorted whole RNA samples from tumor, nontumor lung or frozen PBMC were sequenced. From the 5' RACE reads, TCRdb called clonotypes with MiXCR, one entry per CDR3 protein. The profile shows 15,000 or so distinct CDR3 sequences, approximately 15% of them singletons. This specimen was PBMCs, taken at surgery. The receptors come from a male donor with early-stage non-small cell lung cancer.

This chain links TRBV3-1 with TRBJ2-3; D is perhaps TRBD2 (6 bases). In germline, CDR1 is LGHDT, CDR2 YNNKEL (reference sequence). The CDR3 is 13 amino acids. Trimming shortened V by 4 bases and J by 2 bases, and 7 bases separated the two germline ends. CDR3 nucleotides: TGTGCCAGCAGCCGACTAGACACAGATACGCAGTATTTT. Residues: CASSRLDTDTQYF.

This clonotype appeared a few times. The rearrangement joins TRBV18 to TRBJ2-7; 7 positions match TRBD1. V gave up 0 bases and J gave up 0 bases; unmatched junction bases: 5. The length of the CDR3 is 16 residues. Germline V gene sequence: CDR1 KGHSH, CDR2 LQKENI. The CDR3 loop reads CASSPPLGGRSYEQYF. CDR3 DNA: TGTGCCAGCTCACCACCGTTAGGGGGCCGCTCCTACGAGCAGTACTTC.

V usage is TRBV6-2 or TRBV6-3 and J usage is TRBJ1-1; tentative D call: TRBD1 (5 bases). CDR3 length: 14 residues. Trimming stripped 2 bases from V and 3 bases from J, with 10 bases between. The germline CDR1 and CDR2 sequences are MNHEY and SVGEGT. The CDR3: CASSYRRVYTEAFF. The CDR3, as DNA: TGTGCCAGCAGTTACCGCAGGGTCTACACTGAAGCTTTCTTT.

This clonotype has at least ten counts. The chain joins TRBV28 to TRBJ2-1; D perhaps matches TRBD2 (6 bases). V lost 6 bases, J lost 3 bases, and 15 bases lay in between. Germline CDR1 reads MDHEN; CDR2 reads SYDVKM. The CDR3 length is 15 residues. The CDR3 protein is CASRGLAVIYNEQFF. The CDR3, as DNA: TGTGCCAGCAGGGGATTAGCGGTTATCTACAATGAGCAGTTCTTC.

This clonotype was picked up a small number of times. V and J are TRBV6-5 and TRBJ2-5; D is undetermined. From germline, CDR1 is MNHEY and CDR2 SVGAGI. V was shortened by 2 bases and J by 6 bases, with 10 bases between the two germline ends. The CDR3 extends over 13 amino acids. CDR3 coding DNA: TGTGCCAGCAGTTACCGAAGAGGACAGACCCAGTACTTC. Protein product: CASSYRRGQTQYF.

This clonotype was observed at least ten times. This chain connects TRBV18 to TRBJ2-7; no firm D call. CDR1 and CDR2 (germline): KGHSH, LQKENI. The V gene lost 2 bases and the J gene lost 0 bases, with 5 bases spanning the gap. This CDR3 comprises 13 residues. For the CDR3, the DNA is TGTGCCAGCTCACCAGGGCGCTCCTACGAGCAGTACTTC. Encoded protein: CASSPGRSYEQYF.

This clonotype was seen more than once but under ten times. The chain combines TRBV24-1 with TRBJ1-5, with 8 bases identical to TRBD1. V shed 4 bases and J 4 bases; nucleotides not matched to a gene: 5. Germline loops: CDR1 KGHDR, CDR2 SFDVKD. This CDR3 has 15 residues. CDR3 sequence (DNA): TGTGCCACCAGTGACCGAGGGACAGGTAATCAGCCCCAGCATTTT. As protein: CATSDRGTGNQPQHF.